This T cell receptor beta chain was retrieved from a study of vaccination and CD4 T cells after COVID-19. Sequencing of cultured CD4+ T cell DNA used the Oncomine TCR Beta short-read assay. MiXCR was run by TCRdb on the PCR reads, yielding one entry per CDR3 protein. Among approximately 23,000 distinct CDR3 sequences, around two fifths were seen once, and the ten largest hold more than 4.5%. This clonotype has just one count. Its specificity is unknown. Time point indicated: late sampling 161 to 241 days after vaccination in three convalescent patients. Treatment indicated: approximately 9-day PBMC culture with coronavirus spike peptide pools or control peptides (ViraFEST assay). The CDR3 extends over 15 amino acids. The trim removed 5 bases at V and 6 bases at J, leaving 10 bases unmatched. CDR1 and CDR2 (germline): ENHRY, SYGVKD.

The material was CD4+ T cells from blood, cultured in vitro, obtained about 7 months after SARS-CoV-2 vaccination. The clonotype comes from a human donor who had recovered from COVID-19. The rearrangement joins TRBV10-3 to TRBJ2-1; 7 nucleotides line up with TRBD2. CDR3 residues: CAISQQTSDGNEQFF. CDR3 nucleotides: TGTGCCATCAGTCAACAAACTAGCGATGGCAATGAGCAGTTCTTC.